This note documents a single TCR beta chain sequence. Its antigen is currently unknown. The data originate from a study of shared clonotypes between healthy human individuals. Turning to the study itself: Per donor, three plates held CD4 naive cells, three held CD4 memory, two held CD8 naive and one held CD8 memory. Study conclusions and caveats: Naive subsets typically showed greater estimated richness than memory subsets.

From germline, CDR1 is GTSNPN and CDR2 SVGIG (reference sequence). Trimming took 1 base from V and 7 from J, leaving 6 bases between them. The CDR3 is 11 amino acids. The authors split each subset's genomic DNA evenly across several immunoSEQ plates. Clones were sequenced by immunoSEQ multiplex PCR, and TCRdb holds only the in-frame ones, with some missing. The profile shows about 990,000 clones, approximately 80% of them singletons. Source material: memory CD4+ T cells from PBMCs. The subset is: CD45RA-negative fraction. The rearrangement links TRBV30 to TRBJ2-3; no clear D. This TCR was sampled from a man between 18 and 29 years old in good health. Some clones in this sample may be carry-over from other donors' samples. The CDR3: CAWSGGNTQYF. The CDR3 coding sequence is TGTGCCTGGAGTGGGGGTAATACGCAGTATTTT.